One sample yielded the 16 T cell receptor beta chains listed below, sequenced in a study of human T cells and chemical hapten exposure. TCRdb re-called the RACE reads with MiXCR, one entry per CDR3 protein. Found here are about 92,000 distinct CDR3 sequences, 8% to 10% of them singletons; the top ten hold 3.6%. Sample time point: pre-sensitization, week 0. Treatment described: therapeutic diphenylcyclopropenone sensitization with weekly scalp DPC. The sample here was whole blood, taken in connection with sensitization to the hapten diphenylcyclopropenone (DPC). The receptors were gathered from a woman in her thirties or forties with alopecia areata. Some clones in this sample may be carry-over from other donors' samples.

This clonotype was found many times. The J gene is TRBJ1-5, the V gene TRBV20-1, with D possibly TRBD1 on 5 matching bases. This CDR3 is 13 amino acids long. Germline CDR1 reads DFQATT; CDR2 reads SNEGSKA (reference sequence). The V end lost 4 bases, the J end lost 5 bases, and 12 bases lay between the germline ends. In DNA, the CDR3 is TGCAGTGCTACAATTGGGGGGGATCAGCCCCAGCATTTT. Protein product: CSATIGGDQPQHF.

The chain uses TRBV6-1 and TRBJ1-2; 7 bases line up with TRBD1. The CDR3 totals 15 residues. Germline V CDR1 and CDR2: MNHNS, SASEGT. The J segment lost 5 bases and the V segment lost 6 bases, leaving 12 bases of the junction unmatched. The CDR3 DNA sequence: TGTGCCAGCAGGGGAGGGGGGACAGCCCTATATGGCTACACCTTC. This encodes CASRGGGTALYGYTF.

This clonotype came up many times. The chain has TRBV29-1 and TRBJ1-3; D is ambiguous. The CDR3 extends over 13 amino acids. Germline V gene data show CDR1 as SQVTM and CDR2 as ANQGSEA. With 5 bases removed from V and 4 bases from J, the gap between germline ends came to 12 bases. DNA of the CDR3: TGCAGCGTTATGGGGAGCTCCGGAAACACCATATATTTT. It is translated as CSVMGSSGNTIYF.

This clonotype was seen repeatedly, ten times or more. The rearrangement links TRBV11-2 to TRBJ2-7; unclear D gene. This CDR3 is 14 amino acids long. Germline loops: CDR1 SGHAT, CDR2 FQNNGV. The germline V and J ends were trimmed by 5 bases and 3 bases, with 14 bases remaining between them. CDR3 residues: CASSHPVGNYEQYF. DNA for the CDR3: TGTGCCAGCAGCCACCCGGTGGGGAACTACGAGCAGTACTTC. The whole variable domain, filled in from reference TRBV11-2 and TRBJ2-7, reads EAGVAQSPRYKIIEKRQSVAFWCNPISGHATLYWYQQILGQGPKLLIQFQNNGVVDDSQLPKDRFSAERLKGVDSTLKIQPAKLEDSAVYLCASSHPVGNYEQYFGPGTRLTVT.

The chain has TRBV7-2 and TRBJ2-2, with D tentatively TRBD1 (5 bases). The length of the CDR3 is 13 residues. Between the trimmed V and J ends, which lost 5 bases and 4 bases, there was a span of 8 bases. CDR1 is SGHTA and CDR2 is FQGNSA in the germline V gene. CDR3 coding DNA: TGTGCCAGCAGCCCAGGGTTCACCGGGGAGCTGTTTTTT. This gives the protein CASSPGFTGELFF.

Worth noting for this clonotype: A much larger clone lies a single base off, so this may be a read error. The chain couples TRBV20-1 to TRBJ2-7; TRBD2 matches 12 bases. The CDR3 is made up of 14 amino acids. In germline, CDR1 is DFQATT, CDR2 SNEGSKA (reference sequence). V was pared by 1 base and J by 7 bases, with 5 bases of the junction left unmatched. Written as DNA, the CDR3 is TGCAGTGCTAGAGGGACTAGCGGGGTAGGGGAGCAGTACTTC. Encoded protein: CSARGTSGVGEQYF.

This clonotype was observed many times. The J gene is TRBJ2-7, the V gene TRBV11-2, with 7 nucleotides matching TRBD1. CDR3 length equals 14 residues. V gave up 3 bases and J gave up 0 bases; unmatched junction bases: 2. Germline values: CDR1 SGHAT, CDR2 FQNNGV. CDR3: CASSLGQTSYEQYF. In DNA form, the CDR3 reads TGTGCCAGCAGCTTGGGACAGACCTCCTACGAGCAGTACTTC.

This clonotype was observed a few times. The genes are TRBV5-5 and TRBJ1-1; D is uncertain. Per germline, CDR1 SGHKS and CDR2 YYEKEE (reference sequence). V was trimmed by 1 base and J by 1 base, leaving 8 bases between them. This CDR3 has 14 amino acids. The CDR3 sequence is CASSLTEQNTEAFF. CDR3 DNA: TGTGCCAGCAGCTTGACAGAACAGAACACTGAAGCTTTCTTT.

This clonotype was picked up a small number of times. This sequence joins TRBV20-1 and TRBJ1-5; D may be TRBD1 (5 bases). The CDR3 runs 11 residues. Trimming removed 6 bases from V and 5 bases from J, with 8 bases in between. CDR1 is DFQATT and CDR2 is SNEGSKA in the germline V gene (reference sequence). CDR3 sequence reads: CSAGGYQPQHF. The CDR3 DNA sequence: TGCAGTGCCGGGGGATATCAGCCCCAGCATTTT.

In its sample, this clonotype was seen a few times. The V gene is TRBV14, the J gene TRBJ1-3; the D is unclear. This CDR3 spans 14 amino acids. The V and J ends lost 3 bases and 2 bases respectively, with 8 bases between them. Germline lookup yields CDR1 SGHDN and CDR2 FVKESK. Written as DNA, the CDR3 is TGTGCCAGCAGCCAGTCCGGGGCTGGAAACACCATATATTTT. Encoded protein: CASSQSGAGNTIYF.

This chain connects TRBV10-3 to TRBJ1-1; 7 bases agree with TRBD1. The CDR3 totals 14 residues. The junction had 5 bases not matched to a gene; V was cut back by 7 bases and J by 0 bases. Germline assignment: CDR1 ENHRY and CDR2 SYGVKD. CDR3 region: CAINRQGLNTEAFF. The DNA of the CDR3 is TGTGCCATCAACAGACAGGGCTTGAACACTGAAGCTTTCTTT.

This clonotype turned up a few times. V usage is TRBV7-9 and J usage is TRBJ2-7, with TRBD2 matching 10 bases. Germline V CDR1 and CDR2: SEHNR, FQNEAQ (reference sequence). This CDR3 has 14 residues. Germline trimming cut 4 bases from V and 4 bases from J; bases unmatched to any gene: 4. The CDR3 bases are TGTGCCAGCAGCTCACTAGCGGGGAGGTACGAGCAGTACTTC. Protein sequence: CASSSLAGRYEQYF.

This clonotype was detected a few times. The rearrangement joins TRBV7-2 to TRBJ2-2; 7 bases align to TRBD2. Trimming removed 5 bases from V and 4 bases from J; junction bases left unmatched: 10. This CDR3 is built from 16 residues. CDR1 is SGHTA, CDR2 FQGNSA, per germline. The CDR3 loop reads CASSPQPGRGTGELFF. CDR3 bases: TGTGCCAGCAGCCCTCAACCGGGGAGGGGCACCGGGGAGCTGTTTTTT.

In its sample, this clonotype was seen many times. The chain is built from TRBV4-1 and TRBJ1-5; 7 positions agree with TRBD1. The junction had 6 bases not matched to a gene; V was cut back by 0 bases and J by 1 base. The length of the CDR3 is 17 residues. The germline CDR1 and CDR2 sequences are MGHRA and YSYEKL. CDR3: CASSQEVGTESNQPQHF. The CDR3 DNA is TGCGCCAGCAGCCAAGAGGTCGGGACAGAAAGCAATCAGCCCCAGCATTTT.

This clonotype was seen repeatedly, ten times or more. The V and J genes are TRBV3-1 and TRBJ2-5, with a weak D call TRBD1 (6 bases). There are 17 residues in the CDR3. Germline assignment: CDR1 LGHDT and CDR2 YNNKEL (reference sequence). V was clipped by 0 bases and J by 10 bases, with 24 bases between them. Here the CDR3 DNA reads TGTGCCAGCAGCCAAGATCTTGTGACAGGAACCTCCGGCGGCCAGTACTTC. Translating it yields CASSQDLVTGTSGGQYF.

This clonotype was detected a few times. This chain joins TRBV29-1 and TRBJ2-7, with 9 bases lining up with TRBD1. The germline gives CDR1 SQVTM, CDR2 ANQGSEA. After removal of 7 bases from V and 2 bases from J, the junction contained 9 bases not matched to a gene. The CDR3 has 14 residues. The CDR3 DNA reads as TGCAGCGCCGCTCGAGGGACAGGGACCTACGAGCAGTACTTC. Its translation: CSAARGTGTYEQYF.